This TCR beta chain was captured by sequencing in a study of identical twins. Regarding the study as a whole: Fewer insertions characterized abundant cord blood beta clonotypes, whereas memory repertoires showed none.

Unique molecular identifiers were present on cDNA, and template switching added a universal primer site. TCRdb used MiXCR to reprocess the 5' RACE reads, holding one entry per CDR3 protein. This sample has 470,000 or so distinct CDR3 sequences, with about 24% found just once. To note about this clonotype: Its target is unknown.

Every one of the donors was a healthy Caucasian. These sequences were also reported in another study, on T cells expressing NK-cell markers. That source notes: The sorts in several experiments were restricted to alpha-beta TCR T cells by an anti-gamma-delta TCR antibody.

This receptor was obtained from a woman under 30 in good health. The sequenced sample was CD4+ T cells sorted from blood.

CDR3: CASSGTGMNTEAFF. Written as DNA, the CDR3 is TGCGCCAGCAGTGGGACAGGGATGAACACTGAAGCTTTCTTT. The V and J genes are TRBV10-2 and TRBJ1-1; TRBD1 aligns across 8 bases. This CDR3 has 14 amino acids. The V segment lost 4 bases and the J segment 0 bases; nucleotides outside the gene matches: 1. Looked up from germline, CDR1 is WSHSY and CDR2 is SAAADI.